The 31 T cell receptor beta chains reported below all come from one sample, sequenced in a study of T cells after yellow fever vaccination. TCRdb analysed the 5' RACE reads with MiXCR anew, one entry per CDR3 protein. The table lists around 56,000 distinct CDR3 sequences, about 5% of them singletons. This specimen was PBMCs, either bulk or a sorted T-cell subset (CD4+, CD8+, memory, or dextramer-sorted; not recorded which), taken on the day of the yellow fever booster vaccination. Receptors originate from a man younger than 30 who received the YFV17D yellow fever vaccine.

This clonotype was observed at least ten times. The J gene is TRBJ2-5, the V gene TRBV4-3; perhaps TRBD2 as D (6 bases). CDR1 is LGHNA and CDR2 is YSLEER in the germline V gene. The length of the CDR3 is 15 residues. V lost 0 bases to trimming and J lost 10 bases, with 18 bases between them. CDR3 nucleotides: TGCGCCAGCAGCCAAGATTTTAGCGCACCCGGGGGCCAGTACTTC. Translated: CASSQDFSAPGGQYF.

This clonotype was detected ten times or more. The chain links TRBV19 to TRBJ2-1, with D unclear. Germline V lookup: CDR1 LNHDA, CDR2 SQIVND (reference sequence). The CDR3 covers 11 residues. Deletions cut 11 bases from V and 8 bases from J, with 13 bases between. In DNA form, the CDR3 reads TGTGCCTCCGAAAGTACAGATGAGCAGTTCTTC. Protein: CASESTDEQFF.

This clonotype was observed a few times. V gene TRBV12-3 or TRBV12-4 combines with J gene TRBJ1-5; no definite D call. Trimming took off 8 bases at V and 2 bases at J, with 13 bases between the two ends. The CDR3 loop spans 14 amino acids. This CDR3 is CASASEKGNQPQHF. For the CDR3, the DNA is TGTGCCAGCGCCTCCGAGAAAGGCAATCAGCCCCAGCATTTT.

This clonotype showed up many times. The chain has TRBV12-3 or TRBV12-4 and TRBJ2-6; D possibly matches TRBD1 or TRBD2 (5 bases each). This CDR3 spans 14 amino acids. V lost 11 bases to trimming and J lost 0 bases, with 11 bases between them. The CDR3 loop reads CASDGGSGANVLTF. The CDR3 nucleotides read TGTGCCTCTGATGGGGGCTCTGGGGCCAACGTCCTGACTTTC.

V is TRBV4-1 and J is TRBJ2-7; TRBD2 is a possible D gene (5 bases). CDR3 length: 13 residues. V was clipped by 5 bases and J by 1 base, with 9 bases between them. Germline lookup yields CDR1 MGHRA and CDR2 YSYEKL. CDR3 bases: TGCGCCAGCAGCTTTACTAGTTCCTACGAGCAGTACTTC. This codes for CASSFTSSYEQYF.

This clonotype turned up a few times. The rearrangement uses TRBV5-1 and TRBJ2-7, with 8 bases lining up with TRBD1. V was pared by 2 bases and J by 2 bases, with 12 bases of the junction left unmatched. Germline CDR1 and CDR2: SGHRS and YFSETQ. The CDR3 length is 17 residues. This CDR3 is CASSFQGARKGAYEQYF. As DNA, the CDR3 is TGCGCCAGCAGCTTCCAGGGGGCTAGGAAGGGGGCCTACGAGCAGTACTTC. Drawing the rest from reference TRBV5-1 and TRBJ2-7, the complete variable domain is KAGVTQTPRYLIKTRGQQVTLSCSPISGHRSVSWYQQTPGQGLQFLFEYFSETQRNKGNFPGRFSGRQFSNSRSEMNVSTLELGDSALYLCASSFQGARKGAYEQYFGPGTRLTVT.

This clonotype appeared many times. This chain links TRBV7-2 with TRBJ2-5; possibly TRBD2 for D (6 bases). The length of the CDR3 is 14 residues. V shed 4 bases and J shed 5 bases, with 14 bases lying between them. Germline CDR1 SGHTA, CDR2 FQGNSA. The DNA for the CDR3 is TGTGCCAGCAGCTCCCCGGGGGAGGATGAGACCCAGTACTTC. This sequence encodes CASSSPGEDETQYF.

Ten or more counts support this clonotype. The CDR3 DNA follows: TGTGCCAGCAAAAGGGGGAGCGCGGATACGCAGTATTTT. This encodes CASKRGSADTQYF. This chain uses TRBV12-3 or TRBV12-4 with TRBJ2-3; perhaps TRBD1 as D (6 bases). With 7 bases removed from V and 6 bases from J, the gap between germline ends came to 14 bases. The CDR3 covers 13 residues.

The table lists this clonotype with many counts. This chain links TRBV10-3 with TRBJ2-7; the D is unclear. V was cut by 6 bases and J by 7 bases, with 16 bases left in between. CDR1 ENHRY and CDR2 SYGVKD come from the germline V gene. The CDR3 is made up of 13 amino acids. This CDR3 is CAISYRHNPEQYF. In nucleotides, the CDR3 is TGTGCCATCAGCTACCGCCATAACCCTGAGCAGTACTTC.

This clonotype was recorded at least ten times. This chain joins TRBV2 and TRBJ1-5, with D unclear. V was pared by 8 bases and J by 0 bases, with 11 bases between. CDR1 SNHLY and CDR2 FYNNEI come from the germline V gene. The CDR3 covers 14 residues. This chain's CDR3 is CASSTENSNQPQHF. In nucleotides, the CDR3 is TGTGCCAGCTCGACGGAGAATAGCAATCAGCCCCAGCATTTT.

V is TRBV6-4 and J is TRBJ1-1; D uncertain. Germline CDR1 and CDR2: MRHNA and SNTAGT. V dropped 6 bases and J dropped 5 bases, with 19 bases sitting between them. The CDR3 is 15 residues long. CDR3 DNA: TGTGCCAGCAGCCCACGAGGAGGGATAGGGACTGAAGCTTTCTTT. It is translated as CASSPRGGIGTEAFF.

This clonotype was recorded many times. The J gene is TRBJ2-5, the V gene TRBV7-9; 9 nucleotides line up with TRBD1. V lost 7 bases, J lost 5 bases, and 8 bases stayed unmatched. CDR1 is SEHNR and CDR2 is FQNEAQ in the germline V gene (reference sequence). This CDR3 contains 14 residues. Here the CDR3 reads CASNGQGLRETQYF. As DNA, the CDR3 is TGTGCCAGCAACGGACAGGGGCTCAGGGAGACCCAGTACTTC.

The sample holds many counts of this clonotype. The chain couples TRBV5-1 to TRBJ1-5; the D is unclear. Germline V gene lookup returns CDR1 SGHRS and CDR2 YFSETQ. The CDR3 spans 15 residues. V was cut by 0 bases and J by 7 bases, with 14 bases left in between. The CDR3 spells CASSLAGNINQPQHF. The CDR3 nucleotides are TGCGCCAGCAGCTTGGCCGGGAATATCAACCAGCCCCAGCATTTT.

This clonotype was counted many times. V is TRBV6-6 and J is TRBJ2-2, with TRBD2 matching over 7 bases. From germline, CDR1 is MNHNY and CDR2 SVGAGI (reference sequence). This CDR3 is 15 amino acids long. V was pared by 10 bases and J by 4 bases, with 12 bases of the junction left unmatched. DNA for the CDR3: TGTGCCACCGCGGGTTGGGCGGGGGTCACCGGGGAGCTGTTTTTT. Protein product: CATAGWAGVTGELFF.

This clonotype occurred many times. The rearrangement uses TRBV10-2 and TRBJ2-1; the D call may be TRBD1 or TRBD2 (5 bases each). There are 11 residues in the CDR3. The V and J ends lost 8 bases and 8 bases respectively, with 10 bases between them. CDR1 is WSHSY, CDR2 SAAADI, per germline. The CDR3 nucleotides read TGCGCCAGCGCCGGGACGGATGAGCAGTTCTTC. Residues: CASAGTDEQFF.

This clonotype was seen at least ten times. This chain uses TRBV12-3 or TRBV12-4 with TRBJ2-1; D unclear. V was clipped by 3 bases and J by 8 bases, with 14 bases between them. The CDR3 spans 14 residues. As DNA, the CDR3 is TGTGCCAGCAGTTTGGCCAGCCCTTCGGATGAGCAGTTCTTC. Translation gives CASSLASPSDEQFF.

The gene calls are TRBV7-3 and TRBJ2-3; weak D call: TRBD2 (7 bases). The CDR3 is 14 residues long. The V gene lost 10 bases and the J gene lost 0 bases, with 14 bases spanning the gap. Germline V CDR1 and CDR2: SGHTA, FQGTGA. CDR3: CATRRGASTDTQYF. DNA for the CDR3: TGTGCCACCCGCCGGGGGGCAAGCACAGATACGCAGTATTTT.

This clonotype was seen repeatedly, ten times or more. The chain recombines TRBV7-9 with TRBJ1-2; D gene unclear. The germline V and J ends were trimmed by 0 bases and 0 bases, with 8 bases remaining between them. Germline CDR1 SEHNR, CDR2 FQNEAQ (reference sequence). The CDR3 is 15 amino acids. The CDR3 spells CASSLAQAANYGYTF. CDR3 nucleotide sequence: TGTGCCAGCAGCTTAGCCCAGGCCGCTAACTATGGCTACACCTTC.

This clonotype was counted only a few times. This chain connects TRBV7-9 to TRBJ2-2; D unclear. Trimming removed 10 bases at V and 0 bases at J, with 21 bases between. Germline assignment: CDR1 SEHNR and CDR2 FQNEAQ (reference sequence). CDR3 length: 17 amino acids. CDR3 sequence reads: CAIQPLVTGTNTGELFF. The CDR3 nucleotides are TGTGCCATCCAGCCCTTAGTGACGGGTACGAACACCGGGGAGCTGTTTTTT. The variable domain in full, completed from reference TRBV7-9 and TRBJ2-2, reads DTGVSQNPRHKITKRGQNVTFRCDPISEHNRLYWYRQTLGQGPEFLTYFQNEAQLEKSRLLSDRFSAERPKGSFSTLEIQRTEQGDSAMYLCAIQPLVTGTNTGELFFGEGSRLTVL.

The chain recombines TRBV7-2 with TRBJ1-5, with D maybe TRBD1 (6 bases). Trimming shortened V by 1 base and J by 7 bases, and 11 bases separated the two germline ends. CDR1 is SGHTA and CDR2 is FQGNSA in the germline V gene. The CDR3 is 14 amino acids. CDR3 coding DNA: TGTGCCAGCAGCTTAGATTGGGGGCCCCAGCCCCAGCATTTT. Its protein is CASSLDWGPQPQHF.

Ten or more counts support this clonotype. V and J are TRBV6-5 and TRBJ2-7; possibly TRBD1 or TRBD2 for D (6 bases each). The CDR3 consists of 15 residues. Germline CDR1 and CDR2: MNHEY and SVGAGI. Trimming removed 5 bases at V and 1 base at J, with 15 bases between. CDR3 bases: TGTGCCAGCAGTCGGGGGCCGACCGGATCCTACGAGCAGTACTTC. Translation gives CASSRGPTGSYEQYF.

The table lists this clonotype with a few counts. The genes are TRBV4-3 and TRBJ1-2; D ambiguous. The CDR3 spans 15 residues. V dropped 0 bases and J dropped 2 bases, with 10 bases sitting between them. Germline assignment: CDR1 LGHNA and CDR2 YSLEER. The CDR3 DNA reads TGCGCCAGCAGCCAAGATCTGGCAGCGAACTATGGCTACACCTTC. Its translation is CASSQDLAANYGYTF.

This clonotype was counted many times. V and J are TRBV6-4 and TRBJ2-1; maybe TRBD1 (5 bases). V was cut by 8 bases and J by 1 base, with 9 bases left in between. The CDR3 length is 13 residues. From germline, CDR1 is MRHNA and CDR2 SNTAGT. In nucleotides, the CDR3 is TGTGCCAGCCAGGGAATTTCCTACAATGAGCAGTTCTTC. Translation: CASQGISYNEQFF.

This clonotype was observed a handful of times. The chain joins TRBV7-2 to TRBJ1-2; 8 nucleotides match TRBD1. The CDR3 spans 13 residues. From germline, CDR1 is SGHTA and CDR2 FQGNSA. J gave up 5 bases and V 5 bases, and 4 bases lay outside the gene matches. CDR3 loop: CASSPQGAYGYTF. The CDR3 DNA follows: TGTGCCAGCAGCCCCCAGGGGGCGTATGGCTACACCTTC.

In its sample, this clonotype was seen many times. V and J are TRBV11-2 and TRBJ2-2; D is unclear. CDR1 is SGHAT, CDR2 FQNNGV, per germline. The CDR3 sequence is 12 residues long. V was pared by 3 bases and J by 4 bases, with 3 bases between. The CDR3 spells CASSFGTGELFF. The CDR3 coding sequence is TGTGCCAGCAGCTTCGGCACCGGGGAGCTGTTTTTT.

This clonotype turned up a few times. The V call is TRBV2, the J call TRBJ2-7, with D maybe TRBD1 (6 bases). CDR3 length equals 12 residues. The germline V gene has CDR1 SNHLY and CDR2 FYNNEI. Trimming cost V 6 bases and J 1 base, with 7 bases left between them. CDR3: CASRTGSYEQYV. The CDR3 DNA reads as TGTGCCAGCAGGACAGGTTCCTACGAGCAGTACGTC.

This clonotype was picked up a small number of times. The CDR3, as DNA: TGCGCCAGCAGCCAAGATGGGCGGGGGGGCCGAGAGACCCAGTACTTC. Translated, it gives CASSQDGRGGRETQYF. This chain joins TRBV4-1 and TRBJ2-5; 9 nucleotides line up with TRBD2. The CDR3 has 16 amino acids. The V and J ends lost 0 bases and 4 bases, in that order; junction bases with no gene match: 6. Germline V gene lookup returns CDR1 MGHRA and CDR2 YSYEKL.

At least ten counts were recorded for this clonotype. This rearrangement joins TRBV13 to TRBJ2-7, with TRBD1 matching 7 bases. The CDR3 consists of 14 residues. Per germline, CDR1 PRHDT and CDR2 FYEKMQ (reference sequence). The V and J ends lost 5 bases and 3 bases, in that order; junction bases with no gene match: 7. For the CDR3, the DNA is TGTGCCAGCAGCATTGGACAGGCGTTCTACGAGCAGTACTTC. This translates into CASSIGQAFYEQYF.

The V gene is TRBV7-3, the J gene TRBJ1-1; D remains ambiguous. In germline, CDR1 is SGHTA, CDR2 FQGTGA. The germline V and J ends were trimmed by 2 bases and 1 base, with 11 bases remaining between them. This CDR3 has 15 amino acids. The CDR3 DNA is TGTGCCAGCAGCTTATTCGTCAAGGCGAACACTGAAGCTTTCTTT. It codes for CASSLFVKANTEAFF.

J is TRBJ2-1 and V is TRBV5-1; D is unresolved. The V end was cut by 2 bases, the J end by 6 bases, with 3 bases between. CDR1 SGHRS and CDR2 YFSETQ come from the germline V gene. The CDR3 runs to 11 residues. CDR3 residues: CASSFANEQFF. In DNA, the CDR3 is TGCGCCAGCAGCTTCGCCAATGAGCAGTTCTTC.

The V gene is TRBV24-1, the J gene TRBJ1-5; D may be TRBD1 (5 bases). CDR1 is KGHDR, CDR2 SFDVKD, per germline. Trimming shortened V by 9 bases and J by 4 bases, and 18 bases separated the two germline ends. The CDR3 length is 15 residues. CDR3 coding DNA: TGTGCCACCGTACCACCCTGTGAGGGGAATCAGCCCCAGCATTTT. It encodes CATVPPCEGNQPQHF.